One and the same sample provided the 32 T cell receptor beta chains below, sequenced in a study of blood T cell repertoires in COVID-19. Sequencing was performed with immunoSEQ multiplex PCR; in TCRdb, only in-frame clones are kept and a portion is missing. Here the sample spans approximately 200,000 clones, 70% to 90% being singletons. Source material: PBMCs or T cells enriched from blood (not recorded which). All receptors come from a man aged 30 to 45 who had recovered from COVID-19.

The J gene is TRBJ2-7, the V gene TRBV15; possibly TRBD1 for D (5 bases). Germline CDR1 and CDR2: LNHNV and YYDKDF (reference sequence). The V and J ends lost 5 bases and 2 bases respectively, with 13 bases between them. The CDR3 sequence is 14 residues long. The CDR3 here is CATSPRTPPYEQYF. DNA for the CDR3: TGTGCCACCAGCCCAAGGACACCCCCCTACGAGCAGTACTTC.

The chain has TRBV7-2 and TRBJ2-3; D remains unclear. The CDR3 is made up of 13 amino acids. The germline gives CDR1 SGHTA, CDR2 FQGNSA. Trimming left V 3 bases short and J 5 bases short, with 9 bases between. The CDR3: CASSFTTGDTQYF. The CDR3 nucleotides read TGTGCCAGCAGCTTCACAACGGGAGATACGCAGTATTTT.

The V and J genes are TRBV27 and TRBJ1-4; TRBD1 matches 8 bases. Losses at the gene ends were 6 bases for V and 7 bases for J; bases not matched to a gene: 7. CDR1 and CDR2 (germline): MNHEY, SMNVEV (reference sequence). The CDR3 is made up of 14 amino acids. This CDR3 reads CASRKRTGREKLFF. Here the CDR3 DNA reads TGTGCCAGCAGAAAACGGACAGGGCGTGAAAAACTGTTTTTT.

V is TRBV12-3 or TRBV12-4 and J is TRBJ2-2; no firm D call. V lost 8 bases and J lost 7, with 8 bases in between. The CDR3 is 11 amino acids. CDR3 in amino acids: CASQVFGELFF. For the CDR3, the DNA is TGTGCCAGCCAGGTTTTCGGGGAGCTGTTTTTT.

The rearrangement uses TRBV24-1 and TRBJ2-5, with D possibly TRBD1 on 5 matching bases. The V and J ends lost 9 bases and 4 bases respectively, with 11 bases between them. CDR1 and CDR2 (germline): KGHDR, SFDVKD. The CDR3 loop spans 12 amino acids. The CDR3 here is CATRTKGETQYF. DNA of the CDR3: TGTGCCACCCGGACAAAGGGAGAGACCCAGTACTTC.

This chain uses TRBV25-1 with TRBJ1-3; 10 bases align to TRBD1. The CDR3 length is 18 residues. The junction had 13 bases not matched to a gene; V was cut back by 4 bases and J by 4 bases. Germline V gene sequence: CDR1 MGHDK, CDR2 SYGVNS. The CDR3: CASSVSSGQGTSGNTIYF. CDR3 sequence (DNA): TGTGCCAGCAGTGTCTCATCGGGACAGGGGACAAGCGGAAACACCATATATTTT.

The genes are TRBV11-2 and TRBJ2-7; TRBD2 aligns across 9 bases. The CDR3 runs 15 residues. The germline CDR1 and CDR2 sequences are SGHAT and FQNNGV. The ends lost 1 base at V and 5 bases at J; junction bases unmatched: 6. The CDR3 region is CASSLGIAGVHEQYF. DNA of the CDR3: TGTGCCAGCAGCTTAGGTATAGCGGGAGTTCACGAGCAGTACTTC. Full variable domain (missing parts from reference TRBV11-2 and TRBJ2-7): EAGVAQSPRYKIIEKRQSVAFWCNPISGHATLYWYQQILGQGPKLLIQFQNNGVVDDSQLPKDRFSAERLKGVDSTLKIQPAKLEDSAVYLCASSLGIAGVHEQYFGPGTRLTVT.

V usage is TRBV27 and J usage is TRBJ2-1, with 13 bases aligning to TRBD2. Germline V CDR1 and CDR2: MNHEY, SMNVEV (reference sequence). V lost 5 bases to trimming and J lost 9 bases; unmatched junction nucleotides: 16. The CDR3 contains 18 residues. The CDR3 DNA sequence: TGTGCCAGCAGTACTCCTATAAGACTAGCGGGAGGAGTAAGTGAGCAGTTCTTC. Protein: CASSTPIRLAGGVSEQFF.

The gene calls are TRBV12-2 and TRBJ2-3; the D call in the table, TRBD2, was not verified against the DNA. TRBV12-2 is an annotated pseudogene. CDR3 size: 16 residues. The CDR3 here is CASRFRLALSTDTQYF. CDR3 in DNA: TGTGCAAGTCGCTTTCGACTAGCGCTAAGCACAGATACGCAGTATTTT.

The V and J genes are TRBV10-3 and TRBJ1-1, with D possibly TRBD1 on 6 matching bases. CDR1 is ENHRY, CDR2 SYGVKD, per germline. The length of the CDR3 is 12 residues. V lost 10 bases, J lost 4 bases, and 13 bases lay in between. CDR3 in amino acids: CATTGLSTEAFF. The CDR3 DNA is TGTGCCACTACAGGGTTAAGCACTGAAGCTTTCTTT.

The genes are TRBV15 and TRBJ2-3; possible D gene TRBD2, 6 bases. The germline V gene encodes CDR1 LNHNV and CDR2 YYDKDF (reference sequence). The length of the CDR3 is 12 residues. Trimming left V 8 bases short and J 4 bases short, with 10 bases between. DNA for the CDR3: TGTGCCACCGGGGGGAGAGCAGATACGCAGTATTTT. Its translation is CATGGRADTQYF.

This chain links TRBV15 with TRBJ2-7, with TRBD2 as a possible D gene (6 bases). The germline V gene has CDR1 LNHNV and CDR2 YYDKDF (reference sequence). V dropped 1 base and J dropped 3 bases, with 10 bases sitting between them. CDR3 length: 14 residues. For the CDR3, the DNA is TGTGCCACCAGCAGAGCGGGAGTTCTCTACGAGCAGTACTTC. It translates to CATSRAGVLYEQYF.

This sequence joins TRBV6-5 and TRBJ1-1; 7 bases fit TRBD1. J lost 0 bases, V lost 5 bases, and 6 bases had no gene match. The CDR3 is 15 residues long. Germline-derived CDR1 and CDR2 are MNHEY and SVGAGI. The CDR3 DNA reads as TGTGCCAGCAGTAATCAGGGACAGATGAACACTGAAGCTTTCTTT. The encoded protein is CASSNQGQMNTEAFF.

The CDR3 sequence is CASSPLVSSYEQYF. The CDR3 DNA is TGTGCCAGTAGCCCGTTGGTCAGCTCCTACGAGCAGTACTTC. This chain joins TRBV19 and TRBJ2-7; D unresolved. The germline V gene encodes CDR1 LNHDA and CDR2 SQIVND (reference sequence). CDR3 size: 14 residues. Trimming took 6 bases from V and 0 from J, leaving 12 bases between them.

The chain uses TRBV10-3 and TRBJ1-2; 12 bases agree with TRBD1. CDR1 and CDR2 from the germline V gene are ENHRY and SYGVKD. Trimming at V came to 6 bases and at J to 4 bases, leaving 3 bases not matched to a gene. CDR3 size: 14 residues. DNA for the CDR3: TGTGCCATCAGGGGGACAGGGGGCGCCTATGGCTACACCTTC. This codes for CAIRGTGGAYGYTF.

This chain uses TRBV7-6 with TRBJ1-1, with 9 bases that match TRBD1. Per the germline V gene, CDR1 is SGHVS and CDR2 is FNYEAQ. Trimming cost V 3 bases and J 0 bases; bases outside gene matches: 14. This CDR3 is built from 19 residues. The CDR3 spells CASSLTGGTTPFMNTEAFF. In nucleotides, the CDR3 is TGTGCCAGCAGCTTGACAGGGGGGACAACACCATTCATGAACACTGAAGCTTTCTTT.

Notes on this clone: One end of the junction fails to match germline, which may point to a read error. The chain links TRBV7-7 to TRBJ2-5; 13 bases line up with TRBD2. Germline V gene sequence: CDR1 SSHAT, CDR2 FNYEAQ (reference sequence). CDR3 length: 17 residues. Here the CDR3 reads CASSFSTSGGALETQYF. The CDR3 DNA follows: TGTGCTAGCAGCTTTTCTACTAGCGGGGGGGCATTAGAGACCCAGTACTTC.

The J gene is TRBJ2-7, the V gene TRBV5-1; 14 bases fit TRBD2. This CDR3 has 17 amino acids. V gave up 0 bases and J gave up 5 bases; unmatched junction bases: 7. In germline, CDR1 is SGHRS, CDR2 YFSETQ. The CDR3 DNA reads as TGCGCCAGCAGCTTGGATTCGGGACTAGCGGGAGTTAACGAGCAGTACTTC. Encoded protein: CASSLDSGLAGVNEQYF.

The chain combines TRBV28 with TRBJ1-1, with D tentatively TRBD1 (6 bases). V lost 11 bases and J 1 base, leaving 23 bases between the germline ends. Germline CDR1 MDHEN, CDR2 SYDVKM. This CDR3 is built from 16 residues. CDR3 loop: CAGGPAIAFGNTEAFF. The CDR3 nucleotides read TGTGCCGGGGGCCCGGCGATAGCTTTTGGGAACACTGAAGCTTTCTTT.

This clone was picked up one time. The chain recombines TRBV7-9 with TRBJ2-5; maybe TRBD1 (6 bases). CDR1 and CDR2 from the germline V gene are SEHNR and FQNEAQ (reference sequence). The CDR3 has 15 amino acids. Trimming shortened V by 6 bases and J by 5 bases, and 19 bases separated the two germline ends. The chain's CDR3 is CASRSLTGPTETQYF. CDR3 DNA: TGTGCCAGCAGATCCCTAACAGGGCCCACCGAGACCCAGTACTTC.

CDR3 residues: CASSSPGRVDGETQYF. CDR3 in DNA: TGTGCCAGCAGTTCCCCGGGAAGGGTGGATGGAGAGACCCAGTACTTC. The chain is built from TRBV6-5 and TRBJ2-5; the D gene is possibly TRBD2 (5 bases). CDR1 and CDR2 (germline): MNHEY, SVGAGI. This CDR3 is built from 16 residues. The germline V and J ends were trimmed by 4 bases and 4 bases, with 19 bases remaining between them.

The rearrangement links TRBV6-4 to TRBJ2-3; the match to TRBD2 covers 8 bases. Germline CDR1 is MRHNA and CDR2 is SNTAGT. V trimming: 5 bases; J trimming: 8 bases; junction bases outside the gene matches: 12. This CDR3 spans 15 amino acids. The CDR3, as DNA: TGTGCCAGCAGTCAACTAGCGGACCTTGTCGGTACGCAGTATTTT. It specifies CASSQLADLVGTQYF.

The chain links TRBV5-1 to TRBJ1-2; TRBD1 agrees at 7 bases. The CDR3 consists of 14 residues. From germline, CDR1 is SGHRS and CDR2 YFSETQ. V dropped 4 bases and J dropped 3; count of bases not matched to a gene: 6. The CDR3 DNA reads TGCGCCAGCAGCAATAAGACAGGGTACTATGGCTACACCTTC. This translates into CASSNKTGYYGYTF.

V usage is TRBV20-1 and J usage is TRBJ1-2; D gene uncertain. From germline, CDR1 is DFQATT and CDR2 SNEGSKA (reference sequence). The length of the CDR3 is 11 residues. Trimming stripped 5 bases from V and 1 base from J, with 5 bases between. CDR3 sequence: CSAFNNYGYTF. The CDR3 DNA sequence: TGCAGTGCTTTCAATAACTATGGCTACACCTTC.

This clone was found a few times. This rearrangement joins TRBV21-1 to TRBJ1-5. TRBV21-1 is recorded as a pseudogene. This CDR3 comprises 15 residues. The CDR3 loop reads CASGGGLASNQPQHF. The CDR3 bases are TGTGCCAGTGGCGGGGGGCTGGCGAGCAATCAGCCCCAGCATTTT.

The chain combines TRBV28 with TRBJ1-1; a possible D gene is TRBD1 (6 bases). Looked up from germline, CDR1 is MDHEN and CDR2 is SYDVKM. The length of the CDR3 is 17 residues. Trimming shortened V by 2 bases and J by 3 bases, and 19 bases separated the two germline ends. In DNA, the CDR3 is TGTGCCAGCAGTTTAGGGGGCGGGAGTTCTGCGGACACTGAAGCTTTCTTT. Translating it yields CASSLGGGSSADTEAFF.

The count of this clone is one. V and J are TRBV28 and TRBJ2-6, with D unclear. V was pared by 4 bases and J by 0 bases, with 10 bases between. Germline V gives CDR1 MDHEN, CDR2 SYDVKM. CDR3 size: 16 residues. The CDR3 sequence is CASSYRSFSGANVLTF. The CDR3 DNA reads TGTGCCAGCAGTTATCGCAGTTTCTCTGGGGCCAACGTCCTGACTTTC.

This chain connects TRBV2 to TRBJ1-4; 8 nucleotides line up with TRBD1. V shed 6 bases, J shed 2 bases, and the junction held 5 bases outside the gene matches. CDR1 and CDR2 (germline): SNHLY, FYNNEI. The CDR3 loop spans 15 amino acids. CDR3 in amino acids: CASSPGQGTNEKLFF. DNA of the CDR3: TGTGCCAGCAGCCCCGGACAGGGTACTAATGAAAAACTGTTTTTT. The full variable domain, completed using reference TRBV2 and TRBJ1-4, is EPEVTQTPSHQVTQMGQEVILRCVPISNHLYFYWYRQILGQKVEFLVSFYNNEISEKSEIFDDQFSVERPDGSNFTLKIRSTKLEDSAMYFCASSPGQGTNEKLFFGSGTQLSVL.

The rearrangement uses TRBV28 and TRBJ1-2; TRBD1 matches at 7 bases. CDR1 and CDR2 from the germline V gene are MDHEN and SYDVKM. This CDR3 comprises 15 residues. With V trimmed by 6 bases and J by 0 bases, 7 bases remained unmatched. CDR3 bases: TGTGCCAGCAGCTATGCAGGGGGAACTAACTATGGCTACACCTTC. Translation: CASSYAGGTNYGYTF.

The V call is TRBV7-8, the J call TRBJ2-3, with D tentatively TRBD2 (5 bases). CDR3 size: 13 residues. The ends were cut back, 5 bases at V and 4 bases at J, with 10 bases in the middle. Looked up from germline, CDR1 is SGHVS and CDR2 is FQNEAQ. The CDR3 loop reads CASSPGMADTQYF. CDR3 DNA sequence: TGTGCCAGCAGCCCCGGGATGGCAGATACGCAGTATTTT.

Worth noting for this clone: Other DNA sequences in the same sample also yield this CDR3. J is TRBJ2-7 and V is TRBV12-3 or TRBV12-4; maybe TRBD2 (5 bases). The CDR3 loop spans 11 amino acids. Trimming took off 8 bases at V and 3 bases at J, with 8 bases between the two ends. CDR3 region: CASSRGYEQYF. The CDR3 bases are TGTGCCAGCTCTCGGGGCTACGAGCAGTACTTC.

This clone was counted once. The J gene is TRBJ2-2, the V gene TRBV19; D unresolved. V gave up 7 bases and J gave up 3 bases, with 18 bases separating them. The length of the CDR3 is 16 residues. Per the germline V gene, CDR1 is LNHDA and CDR2 is SQIVND (reference sequence). CDR3 protein: CASNTQRVVYTGELFF. CDR3 sequence (DNA): TGTGCCAGTAACACACAACGGGTCGTATACACCGGGGAGCTGTTTTTT.